The 21 T cell receptor beta chains reported below all come from one sample, sequenced in a study of T cells in Graves' hyperthyroidism and ophthalmopathy. The CDR3 regions of TCR beta were amplified from RNA transcripts. A first-round RT-PCR of the TCR CDR3 used the HTBI primer set. TCRdb re-analysed the multiplex PCR reads in MiXCR, keeping a single row per CDR3 protein. The sample records about 600,000 distinct CDR3 sequences, approximately 16% being singletons. Sample: blood. Receptor source: a woman aged 40 to 50 with Graves' ophthalmopathy.

The V and J genes are TRBV29-1 and TRBJ2-7; D is perhaps TRBD2 (5 bases). V lost 4 bases to trimming and J lost 5 bases, with 15 bases between them. The germline V gene has CDR1 SQVTM and CDR2 ANQGSEA. The CDR3 loop spans 13 amino acids. The CDR3 DNA follows: TGCAGCGTTGGAGGGCTAGCCATGGACGAGCAGTACTTC. Translated, it gives CSVGGLAMDEQYF.

Of note for this clonotype: This may be a read error: a much more frequent sequence differs by one nucleotide. The V and J genes are TRBV28 and TRBJ2-7; tentative D call: TRBD1 (6 bases). The CDR3 is made up of 14 amino acids. The V gene's germline CDR1 is MDHEN and CDR2 SYDVKM. The CDR3 loop is CASSLRTVSYKQYF. For the CDR3, the DNA is TGTGCCAGCAGTTTGAGGACAGTCTCCTACAAGCAGTACTTC.

This clonotype has at least ten counts. The chain links TRBV11-2 to TRBJ1-6, with a tentative D call TRBD1 (5 bases). The V end lost 3 bases, the J end lost 15 bases, and 24 bases lay between the germline ends. This CDR3 region has 16 residues. In germline, CDR1 is SGHAT, CDR2 FQNNGV. DNA of the CDR3: TGTGCCAGCAGCTTTAGGTCCGGGACGGGGCTTTCGCTCCTCCACTTT. This gives the protein CASSFRSGTGLSLLHF.

This chain links TRBV3-1 with TRBJ1-4; no firm D call. The CDR3 length is 16 residues. The V and J ends lost 2 bases and 3 bases respectively, with 13 bases between them. Germline-derived CDR1 and CDR2 are LGHDT and YNNKEL (reference sequence). The CDR3 region is CASSQFIGGPNEKLFF. The CDR3 DNA is TGTGCCAGCAGCCAATTTATAGGCGGTCCTAATGAAAAACTGTTTTTT. The variable domain in full, completed from reference TRBV3-1 and TRBJ1-4, reads DTAVSQTPKYLVTQMGNDKSIKCEQNLGHDTMYWYKQDSKKFLKIMFSYNNKELIINETVPNRFSPKSPDKAHLNLHINSLELGDSAVYFCASSQFIGGPNEKLFFGSGTQLSVL.

The rearrangement uses TRBV30 and TRBJ1-4, with 8 bases lining up with TRBD1. The CDR3 consists of 15 residues. Germline CDR1 reads GTSNPN; CDR2 reads SVGIG (reference sequence). V dropped 1 base and J dropped 7; count of bases not matched to a gene: 8. CDR3 sequence reads: CAWSAGQVESEKLFF. The CDR3 nucleotides read TGTGCCTGGAGTGCGGGACAGGTCGAAAGTGAAAAACTGTTTTTT.

This clonotype was detected many times. The chain is built from TRBV28 and TRBJ2-3; no clear D gene. Germline V gives CDR1 MDHEN, CDR2 SYDVKM. CDR3 length equals 15 residues. V lost 6 bases to trimming and J lost 4 bases, with 17 bases between them. CDR3 sequence: CASSPPGPNADTQYF. CDR3 bases: TGTGCCAGCAGCCCACCCGGACCTAATGCAGATACGCAGTATTTT.

The chain recombines TRBV28 with TRBJ1-2, with D unclear. The CDR3 extends over 16 amino acids. Germline loops: CDR1 MDHEN, CDR2 SYDVKM. The V and J ends lost 2 bases and 1 base respectively, with 14 bases between them. The CDR3 reads CASSLAYRTDNYGYTF. The CDR3, as DNA: TGTGCCAGCAGTTTAGCCTATCGGACGGATAACTATGGCTACACCTTC.

This clonotype was seen ten or more times. This sequence joins TRBV9 and TRBJ2-7, with 9 bases lining up with TRBD1. Trimming at V came to 4 bases and at J to 6 bases, leaving 11 bases not matched to a gene. CDR1 and CDR2 from the germline V gene are SGDLS and YYNGEE. The CDR3 consists of 15 residues. Written as DNA, the CDR3 is TGTGCCAGCAGCCCGCTGTCGGGACAGGGCGTCGAGCAGTACTTC. Amino acids: CASSPLSGQGVEQYF.

The chain couples TRBV5-1 to TRBJ1-1, with 9 bases that match TRBD1. The CDR3 runs 15 residues. The junction had 8 bases not matched to a gene; V was cut back by 4 bases and J by 4 bases. Germline V gene data show CDR1 as SGHRS and CDR2 as YFSETQ. This CDR3 is CASSPRTGETTEAFF. CDR3 bases: TGCGCCAGCAGCCCCCGGACAGGGGAGACCACTGAAGCTTTCTTT. Full variable domain (rest looked up from reference TRBV5-1 and TRBJ1-1): KAGVTQTPRYLIKTRGQQVTLSCSPISGHRSVSWYQQTPGQGLQFLFEYFSETQRNKGNFPGRFSGRQFSNSRSEMNVSTLELGDSALYLCASSPRTGETTEAFFGQGTRLTVV.

In this sample, this clonotype turned up a few times. The gene calls are TRBV6-2 or TRBV6-3 and TRBJ2-2; TRBD2 might be the D (7 bases). V was trimmed by 7 bases and J by 0 bases, leaving 18 bases between them. This CDR3 is 17 amino acids long. Germline V lookup: CDR1 MNHEY, CDR2 SVGEGT. CDR3 amino acids: CASTKRGANTNTGELFF. In nucleotides, the CDR3 is TGTGCCAGCACCAAACGGGGGGCGAACACGAACACCGGGGAGCTGTTTTTT.

With regard to this clonotype: One base away lies a much larger clone, so this may be a sequencing read error. The gene calls are TRBV11-2 and TRBJ2-3; 7 nucleotides align to TRBD2. The CDR3 covers 16 residues. With 1 base clipped from V and 4 bases from J, the junction kept 8 bases outside the gene matches. Germline V lookup: CDR1 SGHAT, CDR2 FQNNGV. The CDR3 loop is CASSLAGGGKADTQYF. The CDR3 DNA reads as TGTGCCAGCAGCTTAGCTGGCGGGGGTAAAGCAGATACGCAGTATTTT.

There are many counts of this clonotype. The chain is built from TRBV6-1 and TRBJ2-3; 7 bases are a match to TRBD1. Unmatched junction bases numbered 4, after V lost 6 bases and J lost 1 base. The CDR3 is 14 amino acids. Germline assignment: CDR1 MNHNS and CDR2 SASEGT. CDR3 in amino acids: CASSPGQRTDTQYF. For the CDR3, the DNA is TGTGCCAGCAGCCCGGGACAGCGCACAGATACGCAGTATTTT.

Many counts were recorded for this clonotype. The rearrangement joins TRBV20-1 to TRBJ2-5; possibly TRBD1 or TRBD2 for D (5 bases each). Trimming shortened V by 6 bases and J by 2 bases, and 19 bases separated the two germline ends. This CDR3 has 15 residues. Germline V gives CDR1 DFQATT, CDR2 SNEGSKA (reference sequence). The CDR3 is CSAFTGAVIQETQYF. The DNA of the CDR3 is TGCAGTGCCTTCACCGGGGCAGTCATTCAAGAGACCCAGTACTTC.

This clonotype was observed a few times. V gene TRBV12-3 or TRBV12-4 combines with J gene TRBJ2-7; perhaps TRBD2 as D (5 bases). This CDR3 contains 14 residues. V lost 2 bases to trimming and J lost 2 bases, with 10 bases between them. The CDR3 nucleotides are TGTGCCAGCAGTTTATTTTCCGGGACCTACGAGCAGTACTTC. Translated, it gives CASSLFSGTYEQYF.

Ten or more counts support this clonotype. The J gene is TRBJ1-4, the V gene TRBV6-1; no firm D call. Looked up from germline, CDR1 is MNHNS and CDR2 is SASEGT. The CDR3 extends over 13 amino acids. Trimming took 8 bases from V and 0 from J, leaving 7 bases between them. The CDR3 sequence: CASRSATNEKLFF. CDR3 coding DNA: TGTGCCAGCCGGTCTGCAACTAATGAAAAACTGTTTTTT.

V gene TRBV10-3 combines with J gene TRBJ2-7, with 14 bases identical to TRBD2. V was pared by 5 bases and J by 2 bases, with 8 bases of the junction left unmatched. This CDR3 region has 17 residues. In germline, CDR1 is ENHRY, CDR2 SYGVKD. This CDR3 reads CAISSGTSGSGTYEQYF. For the CDR3, the DNA is TGTGCCATCAGTTCCGGGACTAGCGGGAGCGGTACCTACGAGCAGTACTTC.

This clonotype appeared many times. V gene TRBV5-1 combines with J gene TRBJ1-2; no definite D call. Germline V gene sequence: CDR1 SGHRS, CDR2 YFSETQ. Trimming cost V 6 bases and J 3 bases, with 15 bases left between them. The CDR3 has 14 residues. The CDR3 protein is CASKAAPGDYGYTF. The CDR3 region has the DNA TGCGCCAGCAAGGCGGCACCTGGGGACTATGGCTACACCTTC.

Notes on this clonotype: At one boundary the junction diverges from the germline segment, which might be a read error. This rearrangement joins TRBV5-1 to TRBJ1-6; D is undetermined. The CDR3 totals 13 residues. Germline loops: CDR1 SGHRS, CDR2 YFSETQ. DNA of the CDR3: TGTGCCAGCAAGTCTATAGGGATTTCACCCCTCCACTTT. Translated, it gives CASKSIGISPLHF. Variable domain in full (rest from reference TRBV5-1 and TRBJ1-6): KAGVTQTPRYLIKTRGQQVTLSCSPISGHRSVSWYQQTPGQGLQFLFEYFSETQRNKGNFPGRFSGRQFSNSRSEMNVSTLELGDSALYLCASKSIGISPLHFGNGTRLTVT.

V gene TRBV29-1 combines with J gene TRBJ2-7; a weak D match, TRBD2 (7 bases). The CDR3 consists of 14 residues. Germline values: CDR1 SQVTM, CDR2 ANQGSEA. The V end lost 6 bases, the J end lost 1 base, and 16 bases lay between the germline ends. In DNA form, the CDR3 reads TGCAGCGTCCGACCACAGGGAGGGTCCTACGAGCAGTACTTC. Translated: CSVRPQGGSYEQYF.

This clonotype was recorded many times. The chain employs TRBV29-1 and TRBJ2-3, with D perhaps TRBD1 or TRBD2 (5 bases each). Trimming removed 7 bases from V and 2 bases from J, with 13 bases in between. Germline assignment: CDR1 SQVTM and CDR2 ANQGSEA. This CDR3 has 13 amino acids. CDR3 amino acids: CSASGTFTDTQYF. For the CDR3, the DNA is TGCAGCGCCTCCGGGACCTTCACAGATACGCAGTATTTT.

Of note for this clonotype: A much larger clone differs from this one at a single base, so this may be a read error. The V gene is TRBV18, the J gene TRBJ1-1; D possibly corresponds to TRBD1 (5 bases). The CDR3 contains 15 residues. Germline V CDR1 and CDR2: KGHSH, LQKENI. The CDR3 spells CVSSPLGAADTEAFF. DNA for the CDR3: TGTGTCAGCTCACCCCTCGGGGCGGCGGACACTGAAGCTTTCTTT.